The 10 T cell receptor beta chains reported below all come from one sample, sequenced in a study of T-cell reconstitution after alpha-beta-depleted transplantation in children. Unique molecular identifiers were used in preparing the TCRbeta library. TCRdb recomputed calls from the PCR reads with MiXCR, one row per CDR3 protein. In the table there are about 580,000 distinct CDR3 sequences, roughly 23% of which are singletons. This specimen consisted of PBMCs, mostly from graft donor cells, obtained 360 days after TCRalphabeta/CD19-depleted stem cell transplant. The receptors were gathered from a boy under two years old who had a stem cell transplant for acute myeloid leukemia, so the T cells may come from the graft donor.

This clonotype was picked up a small number of times. This rearrangement joins TRBV10-3 to TRBJ2-7; TRBD2 might be the D (6 bases). CDR3 length equals 14 residues. Germline CDR1 ENHRY, CDR2 SYGVKD. Trimming removed 0 bases at V and 2 bases at J, with 8 bases between. The CDR3 loop is CAISESASAYEQYF. CDR3 in DNA: TGTGCCATCAGTGAGTCCGCTAGCGCCTACGAGCAGTACTTC.

J is TRBJ1-6 and V is TRBV20-1; TRBD1 agrees at 9 bases. After removal of 4 bases from V and 7 bases from J, the junction contained 8 bases not matched to a gene. Per the germline V gene, CDR1 is DFQATT and CDR2 is SNEGSKA (reference sequence). The CDR3 loop spans 15 amino acids. CDR3 protein: CSATGQGGRNSPLHF. CDR3 bases: TGCAGTGCTACGGGACAGGGAGGGAGAAATTCACCCCTCCACTTT.

This clonotype was recorded many times. This sequence joins TRBV28 and TRBJ2-6, with D perhaps TRBD1 (5 bases). From germline, CDR1 is MDHEN and CDR2 SYDVKM. The CDR3 is 17 amino acids. Trimming stripped 8 bases from V and 0 bases from J, with 17 bases between. The CDR3 is CASLSLGHASGANVLTF. CDR3 nucleotides: TGTGCCAGCCTATCCCTCGGACATGCCTCTGGGGCCAACGTCCTGACTTTC. The full variable domain, in which reference TRBV28 and TRBJ2-6 provide the parts outside the CDR3, is DVKVTQSSRYLVKRTGEKVFLECVQDMDHENMFWYRQDPGLGLRLIYFSYDVKMKEKGDIPEGYSVSREKKERFSLILESASTNQTSMYLCASLSLGHASGANVLTFGAGSRLTVL.

This clonotype was counted ten times or more. CDR3 loop: CASSVGEQFF. The CDR3 nucleotides are TGTGCCAGCAGCGTTGGGGAGCAGTTCTTC. V and J are TRBV7-9 and TRBJ2-1; the D is unclear. Germline values: CDR1 SEHNR, CDR2 FQNEAQ (reference sequence). This CDR3 spans 10 amino acids. Trimming cost V 5 bases and J 10 bases, with 6 bases left between them.

This clonotype was seen many times. V gene TRBV20-1 combines with J gene TRBJ1-2; D gene ambiguous. The V end lost 3 bases, the J end lost 8 bases, and 10 bases lay between the germline ends. Germline loops: CDR1 DFQATT, CDR2 SNEGSKA (reference sequence). The CDR3 contains 11 residues. CDR3 DNA: TGCAGTGCTAGGGCCGCCTGGGGCTACACCTTC. Encoded protein: CSARAAWGYTF.

This chain links TRBV7-2 with TRBJ2-7; no clear D gene. Per germline, CDR1 SGHTA and CDR2 FQGNSA. This CDR3 spans 15 amino acids. Trimming pared 6 bases from V and 2 bases from J, leaving 17 bases between. CDR3 DNA: TGTGCCAGCAGTCGCAGAGATGTTATAACCTACGAGCAGTACTTC. Its translation is CASSRRDVITYEQYF.

A single count supports this clonotype. The rearrangement joins TRBV9 to TRBJ2-2, with a tentative D call TRBD1 (6 bases). Germline V gives CDR1 SGDLS, CDR2 YYNGEE. V lost 1 base to trimming and J lost 8 bases, with 15 bases between them. This CDR3 has 15 residues. CDR3 DNA: TGTGCCAGCAGCGTACCGGACAGACCCGCAGGGGAGCTGTTTTTT. This codes for CASSVPDRPAGELFF.

This chain joins TRBV21-1 and TRBJ2-7; whether TRBD2, the table's D call, matches the DNA was not checked. TRBV21-1 represents a pseudogene. The CDR3 length is 19 residues. The CDR3 DNA sequence: TGTGCCAGCAGCACGGGGGTAATGGCTAGCGGGGGGACCCGCTACGAGCAGTACTTC. Translated: CASSTGVMASGGTRYEQYF.

This clonotype came up a few times. The chain combines TRBV10-3 with TRBJ2-5; 10 positions agree with TRBD2. This CDR3 is 14 amino acids long. V was pared by 8 bases and J by 1 base, with 4 bases of the junction left unmatched. Germline-derived CDR1 and CDR2 are ENHRY and SYGVKD. CDR3 in DNA: TGTGCCATCGGAAGCGGGGGGGCCCAAGAGACCCAGTACTTC. Amino acid sequence: CAIGSGGAQETQYF.

This chain connects TRBV12-3 or TRBV12-4 to TRBJ2-7; 7 bases align to TRBD1. This CDR3 is 16 amino acids long. Trimming cost V 6 bases and J 0 bases; bases outside gene matches: 11. The CDR3 bases are TGTGCCAGCAGCCCTGAGACAGGGACCTTCTCCTACGAGCAGTACTTC. As protein: CASSPETGTFSYEQYF.